The rows below give T cell receptor beta chains drawn from one sample of a study of blood T cell repertoires in COVID-19. The protocol was immunoSEQ multiplex PCR, while the TCRdb copy is restricted to in-frame clones and leaves out a portion. The sample consists of about 310,000 clones, approximately 91% of them appearing once. Sequenced material: PBMCs or T cells enriched from blood (not recorded which). These TCRs come from a man in his sixties who had recovered from COVID-19. Both conserved end residues are part of each CDR3. The D gene is left open where the match is weak. Only some rows state a clone size, as once, few, many or a class for expanded clones.

length,D,V,J,size,DNA,CDR3
16,TRBD1,TRBV28,TRBJ2-1,-,TGTGCCAGCAGTTCCTCCGGGACAGGGGTGATCAATGAGCAGTTCTTC,CASSSSGTGVINEQFF
15,-,TRBV21-1,TRBJ1-1,-,TGTGCCAGCAGCAAAGAACAGGGTTGGGGGCCTGAAGCTTTCTTT,CASSKEQGWGPEAFF
12,TRBD1,TRBV5-1,TRBJ2-7,-,TGCGCCAGCGGGACAGGGGTAGGAGAGCAGTACTTC,CASGTGVGEQYF
12,TRBD1,TRBV27,TRBJ2-5,-,TGTGCCAGCAACAGGGGAGAAGAGACCCAGTACTTC,CASNRGEETQYF
14,-,TRBV27,TRBJ2-5,-,TGTGCCAGCACCACCATCGGGACTCGGGAGACCCAGTACTTC,CASTTIGTRETQYF
16,TRBD1,TRBV18,TRBJ1-6,-,TGTGCCAGCTCACCTAACGGAAATTCAGGGGGATCACCCCTCCACTTT,CASSPNGNSGGSPLHF
12,-,TRBV18,TRBJ1-2,-,TGTGCCAGCTCACCGGCAGGGTTGGGCTACACCTTC,CASSPAGLGYTF
16,TRBD1,TRBV5-4,TRBJ2-1,-,TGTGCCAGCAGCATGTACAGGGGAGAATCCTACAATGAGCAGTTCTTC,CASSMYRGESYNEQFF
15,-,TRBV6-5,TRBJ2-1,-,TGTGCCAGCAGTTACCAGCGGGCCTCCTACAATGAGCAGTTCTTC,CASSYQRASYNEQFF
15,-,TRBV5-4,TRBJ2-2,-,TGTGCCAGCAGCCGTGGAGAGGGTAGCACCGGGGAGCTGTTTTTT,CASSRGEGSTGELFF
14,TRBD2,TRBV5-8,TRBJ2-1,-,TGTGCCAGCAGCTTCAGACTAGCGGGAGGAGGCCAGTTCTTC,CASSFRLAGGGQFF
18,TRBD2,TRBV9,TRBJ2-1,-,TGTGCCAGCAGCGGCCTCCCGACCACTAGCGCCCAATACAATGAGCAGTTCTTC,CASSGLPTTSAQYNEQFF
14,-,TRBV11-1,TRBJ2-7,-,TGTGCCAGCAGCATGCGTACGGTGTCCTACGAGCAGTACTTC,CASSMRTVSYEQYF
14,TRBD1,TRBV5-6,TRBJ1-1,few,TGTGCCAGCAGCTCCCGGGACAGGGTCCCTGAAGCTTTCTTT,CASSSRDRVPEAFF
15,TRBD2,TRBV18,TRBJ2-7,once,TGTGCCAGCTCACCGACTAGCGAGAGCTCCTACGAGCAGTACTTC,CASSPTSESSYEQYF
15,TRBD1,TRBV15,TRBJ2-7,-,TGTGCCACCAGCAGAGATCGGGACAGCCTCTACGAGCAGTACTTC,CATSRDRDSLYEQYF
18,-,TRBV7-9,TRBJ1-4,once,TGTGCCAGCAGCTTGTCCGGGACAATTGGGGCAACTAATGAAAAACTGTTTTTT,CASSLSGTIGATNEKLFF
13,-,TRBV5-1,TRBJ2-7,-,TGCGCCAGCGCTCGGGACACCCCCTACGAGCAGTACTTC,CASARDTPYEQYF
14,-,TRBV27,TRBJ1-2,-,TGTGCCAGCAGTCCGCGGGGGGCCAACTATGGCTACACCTTC,CASSPRGANYGYTF
13,TRBD1,TRBV28,TRBJ1-6,-,TGTGCCAGCAGAAGGACAGGGGGTTCACCCCTCCACTTT,CASRRTGGSPLHF
14,-,TRBV28,TRBJ2-3,-,TGTGCCAGCAGTTTACAGGGTTACACAGATACGCAGTATTTT,CASSLQGYTDTQYF
14,TRBD2,TRBV5-1,TRBJ2-7,-,TGCGCCAGCAGCAGGACTAGCGAGATGAACGAGCAGTACTTC,CASSRTSEMNEQYF
15,-,TRBV28,TRBJ1-2,-,TGTGCCAGCAGCCCCCCAGGGAGGGTTCCCTATGGCTACACCTTC,CASSPPGRVPYGYTF
16,TRBD1,TRBV19,TRBJ2-2,-,TGTGCCAGTAGTAAGATGGGACAGGCGAACACCGGGGAGCTGTTTTTT,CASSKMGQANTGELFF
13,-,TRBV7-2,TRBJ2-1,-,TGTGCCAGCAGGCGGGACTTACGTAATGAGCAGTTCTTC,CASRRDLRNEQFF
14,-,TRBV24-1,TRBJ2-1,-,TGTGCCACCAGTGATGATTACAGGTGGGGTGAGCAGTTCTTC,CATSDDYRWGEQFF
14,-,TRBV10-3,TRBJ2-1,-,TGTGCCATCAGTGAGTCAACTAGTAAGGATGAGCAGTTCTTC,CAISESTSKDEQFF
14,-,TRBV24-1,TRBJ1-2,-,TGTGCCACCAGTGATCCGTTCAGTAACTATGGCTACACCTTC,CATSDPFSNYGYTF
17,-,TRBV7-6,TRBJ1-2,-,TGTGCCAGCAGCTTAATTCCAACTGATGATGGTGATGATGGCTACACCTTC,CASSLIPTDDGDDGYTF
14,TRBD2,TRBV2,TRBJ2-5,-,TGTGCCAGCAGGGAGACTAGCGGGCAAGAGACCCAGTACTTC,CASRETSGQETQYF
15,-,TRBV5-1,TRBJ1-2,-,TGCGCCAGCAGCTTGGCAGAAGGTAGCTTCTATGGCTACACCTTC,CASSLAEGSFYGYTF
16,-,TRBV28,TRBJ2-5,once,TGTGCCAGCAGTTTATCGACGAGCGGCTACCAAGAGACCCAGTACTTC,CASSLSTSGYQETQYF
18,TRBD1,TRBV7-9,TRBJ2-2,-,TGTGCCAGCAGCTCCTCTACAACAGGGGGATGGTACACCGGGGAGCTGTTTTTT,CASSSSTTGGWYTGELFF
13,TRBD1,TRBV18,TRBJ2-7,-,TGTGCCAGCTCATCGGGACAGGGCTACGAGCAGTACTTC,CASSSGQGYEQYF
17,-,TRBV6-2/TRBV6-3,TRBJ2-7,-,TGTGCCAGCAGCCTGCCGCTAGGCCGTGGGAGCTCCTACGAGCAGTACTTC,CASSLPLGRGSSYEQYF
17,-,TRBV5-5,TRBJ2-1,-,TGTGCCAGCAGCTTGGGGGGTACAAGGGGCTTCATCTATGAGCAGTTCTTC,CASSLGGTRGFIYEQFF
15,TRBD2,TRBV19,TRBJ2-1,-,TGTGCCAGTAGAGGACAGCGGGAGGGCCCGGATGAGCAGTTCTTC,CASRGQREGPDEQFF